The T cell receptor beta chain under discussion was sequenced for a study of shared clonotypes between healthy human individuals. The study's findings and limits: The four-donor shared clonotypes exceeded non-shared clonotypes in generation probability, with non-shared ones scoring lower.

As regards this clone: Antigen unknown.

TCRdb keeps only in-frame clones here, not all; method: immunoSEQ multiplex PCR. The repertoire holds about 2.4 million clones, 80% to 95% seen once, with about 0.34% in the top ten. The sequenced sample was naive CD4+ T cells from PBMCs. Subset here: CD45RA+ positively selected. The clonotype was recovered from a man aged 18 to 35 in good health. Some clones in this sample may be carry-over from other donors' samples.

The CDR3 bases are TGTGCCAGCAGCACACAACAGGGTTACACTGAAGCTTTCTTT. It specifies CASSTQQGYTEAFF. The chain links TRBV7-2 to TRBJ1-1, with a tentative D call TRBD1 (6 bases). The CDR3 sequence is 14 residues long. V dropped 5 bases and J dropped 3 bases, with 13 bases sitting between them. Germline loops: CDR1 SGHTA, CDR2 FQGNSA.